The sequence of this TCR beta chain was determined in a study of cytomegalovirus exposure and HLA in healthy donors. Study-level points and caveats: Researchers reported in a later analysis that a missense DCLRE1C variant was tied to TCR beta V- and J-gene trimming. There were around 160 TCR beta chains listed as cytomegalovirus-associated. Accurate prediction of HLA-A and HLA-B alleles (for most subjects) was reportedly achieved from TCR beta sequences.

Comment on this clone: The target antigen is unknown.

This PCR relied on a set of 60 Vbeta primers and 13 Jbeta primers. How the authors handled the data: Later reanalysis found roughly 80 million unique TCR beta chains, 9 million to 12 million of them shared. Using immunoSEQ multiplex PCR, the repertoire was profiled, and TCRdb retains in-frame clones only, with some absent. That table furnishes V, J and clone size, whereas the DNA furnished D and trimming. The sample contains over 130,000 clones, 70% to 75% of which appear only once. Germline values: CDR1 MNHEY, CDR2 SVGAGI. CDR3 length: 16 amino acids. Sequencing used PBMCs. The TCR comes from a woman aged 25-40 years in good health and CMV-seronegative. This rearrangement joins TRBV6-5 to TRBJ2-5; 7 bases align to TRBD1. The J call may be mistaken, given a closer DNA end match to TRBJ2-7. The CDR3 region is CASSYSRATGFNEQYF. For the CDR3, the DNA is TGTGCCAGCAGTTACTCGAGGGCGACAGGGTTCAACGAGCAGTACTTC.